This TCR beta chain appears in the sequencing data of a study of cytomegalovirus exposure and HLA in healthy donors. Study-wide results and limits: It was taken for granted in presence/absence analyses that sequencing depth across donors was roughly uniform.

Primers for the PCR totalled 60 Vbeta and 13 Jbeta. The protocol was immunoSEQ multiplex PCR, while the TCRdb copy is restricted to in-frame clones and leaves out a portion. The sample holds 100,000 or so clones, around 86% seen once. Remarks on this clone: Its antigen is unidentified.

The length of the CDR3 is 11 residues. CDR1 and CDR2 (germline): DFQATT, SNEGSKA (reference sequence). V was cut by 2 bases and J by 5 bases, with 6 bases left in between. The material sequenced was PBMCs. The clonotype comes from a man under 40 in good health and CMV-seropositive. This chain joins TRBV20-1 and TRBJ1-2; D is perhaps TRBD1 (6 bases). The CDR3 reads CSARTGYGYTF. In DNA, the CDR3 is TGCAGTGCTAGAACAGGGTATGGCTACACCTTC.